Following are 19 T cell receptor beta chains from one sample sequenced in a study of blood T cell repertoires in COVID-19. The protocol was immunoSEQ multiplex PCR, while the TCRdb copy is restricted to in-frame clones and leaves out a portion. Of about 180,000 clones in the sample, over 75% are singletons; the top ten hold roughly 9%. What was sequenced was PBMCs or T cells enriched from blood (not recorded which). These receptors all come from a woman aged 18-29 years who had recovered from COVID-19.

The V gene is TRBV2, the J gene TRBJ2-1, with 8 positions matching TRBD2. Germline V CDR1 and CDR2: SNHLY, FYNNEI. The CDR3 runs to 16 residues. Unmatched junction bases numbered 9, after V lost 3 bases and J lost 5 bases. For the CDR3, the DNA is TGTGCCAGCAGTGAGGGTCCGGGGGGGGACAACAATGAGCAGTTCTTC. Its translation is CASSEGPGGDNNEQFF. Using reference TRBV2 and TRBJ2-1 for the parts outside the CDR3, the full variable domain is EPEVTQTPSHQVTQMGQEVILRCVPISNHLYFYWYRQILGQKVEFLVSFYNNEISEKSEIFDDQFSVERPDGSNFTLKIRSTKLEDSAMYFCASSEGPGGDNNEQFFGPGTRLTVL.

The V gene is TRBV28, the J gene TRBJ2-7; D may be TRBD2 (5 bases). Trimming removed 3 bases at V and 0 bases at J, with 9 bases between. This CDR3 is built from 14 residues. Germline CDR1 is MDHEN and CDR2 is SYDVKM. The CDR3 here is CASSLVGSSYEQYF. DNA for the CDR3: TGTGCCAGCAGTTTGGTGGGGAGCTCCTACGAGCAGTACTTC.

The V and J genes are TRBV24-1 and TRBJ1-2; possible D gene TRBD1, 5 bases. Trimming removed 1 base from V and 1 base from J, with 15 bases in between. CDR3 length: 17 amino acids. In germline, CDR1 is KGHDR, CDR2 SFDVKD. CDR3 protein: CATSDFRVRWSNYGYTF. The CDR3 coding sequence is TGTGCCACCAGTGATTTCAGGGTAAGGTGGAGTAACTATGGCTACACCTTC.

The V and J genes are TRBV11-2 and TRBJ2-2, with a possible D match to TRBD2 (6 bases). With 0 bases removed from V and 6 bases from J, the gap between germline ends came to 11 bases. The CDR3 sequence is 15 residues long. Germline CDR1 reads SGHAT; CDR2 reads FQNNGV. The CDR3, as DNA: TGTGCCAGCAGCTTAGACGGGGGATTTGCCGGGGAGCTGTTTTTT. This translates into CASSLDGGFAGELFF.

This clone showed up just once. The V gene is TRBV4-1, the J gene TRBJ1-2; D might be TRBD1 (5 bases). The CDR3 sequence is 13 residues long. Germline CDR1 MGHRA, CDR2 YSYEKL. The V and J ends lost 3 bases and 0 bases respectively, with 5 bases between them. The DNA of the CDR3 is TGCGCCAGCAGCCAGACAGCTAACTATGGCTACACCTTC. Its translation: CASSQTANYGYTF.

The J gene is TRBJ1-1, the V gene TRBV2, with 8 bases that match TRBD1. Germline-derived CDR1 and CDR2 are SNHLY and FYNNEI. The CDR3 is made up of 12 amino acids. V trimming: 6 bases; J trimming: 8 bases; junction bases outside the gene matches: 5. Here the CDR3 reads CASRYRGVEAFF. The CDR3 coding sequence is TGTGCCAGCAGGTACAGGGGGGTCGAAGCTTTCTTT.

This chain uses TRBV28 with TRBJ1-5; no reliable D call. The V gene lost 6 bases and the J gene lost 1 base, with 13 bases spanning the gap. The germline V gene encodes CDR1 MDHEN and CDR2 SYDVKM. The CDR3 spans 15 residues. The CDR3 region has the DNA TGTGCCAGCAGCTTCAGATCCCCCAGCAATCAGCCCCAGCATTTT. This encodes CASSFRSPSNQPQHF.

V is TRBV7-2 and J is TRBJ2-7; tentatively, D is TRBD1 (5 bases). The CDR3 spans 13 residues. The V gene's germline CDR1 is SGHTA and CDR2 FQGNSA. Between the trimmed V and J ends, which lost 5 bases and 3 bases, there was a span of 11 bases. CDR3 amino acids: CASSQGYYYEQYF. The CDR3 DNA is TGTGCCAGCAGCCAGGGATACTACTACGAGCAGTACTTC.

The chain recombines TRBV5-1 with TRBJ1-2, with 8 bases that match TRBD1. This CDR3 has 15 residues. Germline V CDR1 and CDR2: SGHRS, YFSETQ. J lost 0 bases, V lost 1 base, and 2 bases had no gene match. CDR3 sequence: CASSLRTGTNYGYTF. The CDR3 nucleotides are TGCGCCAGCAGCTTGAGGACAGGGACTAACTATGGCTACACCTTC.

The V call is TRBV19, the J call TRBJ1-5; D not resolved. CDR1 LNHDA and CDR2 SQIVND come from the germline V gene (reference sequence). V was cut by 1 base and J by 4 bases, with 20 bases left in between. The CDR3 spans 18 residues. The CDR3 DNA sequence: TGTGCCAGTAGTATAGCGGGTGGTGCCGGGAAGATAAATCAGCCCCAGCATTTT. Protein: CASSIAGGAGKINQPQHF.

The V call is TRBV6-2 or TRBV6-3, the J call TRBJ1-1, with TRBD1 matching over 10 bases. Per the germline V gene, CDR1 is MNHEY and CDR2 is SVGEGT. Trimming cost V 0 bases and J 7 bases; bases outside gene matches: 8. The CDR3 length is 16 residues. The CDR3 spells CASSYSGTGDLDEAFF. CDR3 DNA sequence: TGTGCCAGCAGTTACTCCGGGACAGGGGATCTTGATGAAGCTTTCTTT.

The rearrangement uses TRBV28 and TRBJ2-3, with D perhaps TRBD2 (6 bases). Trimming removed 10 bases at V and 0 bases at J, with 17 bases between. CDR1 and CDR2 from the germline V gene are MDHEN and SYDVKM. CDR3 length equals 15 residues. CDR3 amino acids: CATHNLGGSTDTQYF. CDR3 nucleotide sequence: TGTGCCACCCACAACCTGGGAGGAAGCACAGATACGCAGTATTTT.

A few counts support this clone. The chain couples TRBV28 to TRBJ1-2; D is unresolved. The CDR3 runs 12 residues. The ends were cut back, 5 bases at V and 4 bases at J, with 8 bases in the middle. From germline, CDR1 is MDHEN and CDR2 SYDVKM. This CDR3 is CASSTGIYGYTF. The CDR3 DNA sequence: TGTGCCAGCAGTACCGGGATCTATGGCTACACCTTC.

This clone came up once. This chain connects TRBV2 to TRBJ2-3; 7 positions agree with TRBD2. V lost 7 bases and J lost 2; bases outside the gene matches: 3. The CDR3 covers 13 residues. The germline gives CDR1 SNHLY, CDR2 FYNNEI. CDR3 nucleotide sequence: TGTGCCAGCATTCGGGGGGACACAGATACGCAGTATTTT. Amino acid sequence: CASIRGDTDTQYF.

This clone was counted once. This chain uses TRBV30 with TRBJ1-1; 9 nucleotides line up with TRBD1. The CDR3 length is 15 residues. With V trimmed by 5 bases and J by 4 bases, 11 bases remained unmatched. Germline V gene data show CDR1 as GTSNPN and CDR2 as SVGIG (reference sequence). This CDR3 reads CAWRPGQGLRTEAFF. The CDR3 nucleotides read TGTGCCTGGCGTCCGGGACAGGGTCTTCGCACTGAAGCTTTCTTT.

This chain connects TRBV10-3 to TRBJ1-1, with TRBD1 matching over 9 bases. The CDR3 length is 14 residues. The J segment lost 5 bases and the V segment lost 4 bases, leaving 5 bases of the junction unmatched. Germline values: CDR1 ENHRY, CDR2 SYGVKD. The chain's CDR3 is CAISGGTGFTEAFF. CDR3 nucleotides: TGTGCCATCAGTGGGGGGACAGGGTTTACTGAAGCTTTCTTT.

The chain employs TRBV2 and TRBJ2-3; D is possibly TRBD1 (5 bases). V lost 6 bases, J lost 4 bases, and 11 bases lay in between. Per germline, CDR1 SNHLY and CDR2 FYNNEI. This CDR3 is 13 amino acids long. CDR3 sequence: CASSPLGPDTQYF. CDR3 in DNA: TGTGCCAGCAGCCCGTTGGGGCCAGATACGCAGTATTTT.

The chain's CDR3 is CASSYSNYNEQFF. In DNA form, the CDR3 reads TGTGCCAGCAGCTATTCAAATTACAATGAGCAGTTCTTC. V is TRBV27 and J is TRBJ2-1; D unclear. Trimming cost V 6 bases and J 4 bases, with 10 bases left between them. CDR3 length: 13 amino acids. Germline CDR1 and CDR2: MNHEY and SMNVEV (reference sequence).

V and J are TRBV6-1 and TRBJ2-1; 12 nucleotides match TRBD2. Germline V gene data show CDR1 as MNHNS and CDR2 as SASEGT. V lost 2 bases and J lost 6; bases outside the gene matches: 2. This CDR3 spans 15 amino acids. The CDR3 loop is CASSELAGGPNEQFF. The CDR3, as DNA: TGTGCCAGCAGTGAACTAGCGGGAGGGCCCAATGAGCAGTTCTTC.